This entry features one TCR beta chain sequence. In the original processing: Reference gene primer amplification gave nucleated cell count estimates. Assay used: immunoSEQ multiplex PCR; TCRdb lists only in-frame clones, some missing. V and J calls and clone size come straight from that table; D and trimming were deduced from the DNA. The top ten clones hold approximately 1.4% of a sample with 150,000 to 200,000 clones, roughly 80% of them seen once. This record comes from a study of blood T cell repertoires in COVID-19. Study-wide context: Samples of COVID-19 (acute and convalescent) were obtained from the United States, Italy and Spain. The cDNA or gDNA used as material had been derived from T cells, B-cell-depleted T cells, or PBMCs.

This CDR3 has 13 amino acids. Germline trimming cut 7 bases from V and 7 bases from J; bases unmatched to any gene: 4. This clonotype originated in a human donor in a cohort sampled during active COVID-19. Specimen: peripheral blood. The chain has TRBV12-3 or TRBV12-4 and TRBJ1-6; 7 bases line up with TRBD1. The CDR3 coding sequence is TGTGCCAGCACTACAGGGGAAAATTCACCCCTCCACTTT. Its protein product is CASTTGENSPLHF.